Given below is one T cell receptor beta chain in context. It has no known antigen specificity. Base qualities are not at hand, and no much larger clone is one base apart. CDR1 KGHDR and CDR2 SFDVKD were looked up in the germline V gene. V and J are truncated by 4 bases and 12 bases respectively, leaving an intervening sequence of 21 bases. CDR3 length: 14 amino acids, cysteine to phenylalanine. CDR3 DNA is the only sequence kept; it has 42 bases, read in frame from the first base. The entry originates in a study of blood T cells in healthy people across ages (dated by TCRdb to the mid-2010s). Turning to the overall study: In model experiments, roughly one uniquely barcoded TCR beta cDNA molecule per two T cells was captured by template switching. Four age groups were formed from the donors: young (average 16 years), middle-aged (approximately 40), aged (about 62) and long-lived (more than 75). To avoid experimental bias, donors of different ages were distributed randomly across sequencing lanes. Age-related changes in TCR beta repertoire diversity were measured in the study by deep sequencing normalized with unique cDNA molecular identifiers. The study analyzed two additional independent replicas of 1 million unique cDNA reads from the same blood draw for two donors, one aged 18 to 30 and one aged 80 or older.

Library creation used 5' RACE. Sequenced using an Illumina HiSeq 2500. The second PCR ran for roughly 7 to 11 cycles and used a J-beta primer mix along with a sample-barcoded 5' primer. Each TCR beta cDNA molecule received a unique molecular identifier from a template-switch 5' adaptor carrying 12 random nucleotides. At least 2.5 million CDR3-containing paired-end reads were obtained from each sample. All of the RNA was converted into first-strand cDNA using the Mint cDNA synthesis kit, with a TRBC-specific oligonucleotide serving as the primer. After uracil-DNA glycosylase treatment, a first 18-cycle PCR used universal primers M1SS and BC2_uni_R on all cDNA. Per the original workflow: Normalization of each sample was performed by random selection of 1 million high-quality reads, each carrying a distinct molecular identifier. Reads with shared molecular identifiers were discarded instead of being binned into consensus sequences. CDR3 identification, clonotype clustering and error correction used MiTCR with a Q25 quality threshold and the strictest error-elimination algorithm. Lower-bound total TCR beta diversity was estimated with a nonparametric unseen species model using Euler transformation. TCRdb took the public reads, trimmed them with fastp at Q25, ran MiXCR for clone calling and kept in-frame beta chains. Each CDR3 protein gets just one entry, which takes the most common genes and DNA from the rows behind it. TCRdb assigned the V and J calls; the authors' analysis was not used. In all, the sample holds 700,000 to 800,000 distinct CDR3 sequences, and approximately 43% of those were seen once. The ten most abundant clones make up 20% of the sample.

The paper as a whole reports these results and caveats: Observed TCR beta diversity per million T cells fell roughly linearly with age, and a significant reduction was already apparent by age around 40. Because the CMV infection status of the donors was unknown, age-related changes in expanded clonotypes may potentially have been confounded. Observed TCR beta diversity correlated strongly with the percentage of naive T cells measured by flow cytometry. The long-lived group showed more naive CD4+ T cells, fewer expanded clones and increased TCR diversity than the aged group, suggesting age selection. Bulk unsorted PBMC profiling prevented conclusive comparison of naive and antigen-experienced compartments. Estimates of total diversity based on one million sequenced T cells were considered lower bounds and underestimates.

Systemically healthy Caucasian individuals from Russia, roughly 40 in total and aged about 6 to 100 years, were included as donors. Each donor gave about 10 milliliters of peripheral blood, drawn into EDTA-treated Vacutainer tubes. Ficoll-Paque density-gradient centrifugation was used to isolate PBMCs, with at least 6.5 million per sample. Trizol reagent was used to extract total RNA from the PBMCs, yielding at least 5 micrograms per sample. For every donor, an aliquot of PBMCs went through flow cytometry to measure the percentages of naive CD45RAhigh/CD27high T cells. What was sequenced was blood. The receptor chain draws on TRBV24-1 and TRBJ2-7, with the D gene possibly TRBD1 or TRBD2, each one fitting 5 bases. The TCR was taken from a woman aged 60 to 75 in good health. Here the CDR3 is given as CATSEPRDHLSRYF. The nucleotides are TGTGCCACCAGTGAACCAAGGGACCACTTAAGCCGGTACTTC.